The 17 T cell receptor beta chains listed next were all sequenced from one sample in a study of blood T cells in healthy people across ages (dated by TCRdb to between 2015 and 2017). The library was generated by 5' RACE. The instrument was an Illumina HiSeq 2500. A second about 6 to 11 cycle PCR used a sample-barcoded 5' primer and a J-beta primer mix. Using fastp trimming at Q25 and MiXCR clonotype assembly, TCRdb reanalyzed the public sequencing data and kept in-frame beta chains. All rows with the same CDR3 protein become a single entry with the most common DNA and genes. In this sample the table shows around 900,000 distinct CDR3 sequences, about 30% of which occur a single time. The ten largest clones capture roughly 17% of the sample. Specimen: blood. Source of these receptors: a woman of 80 years or more in good health.

The DNA for the CDR3 is TGTGCCAGCAGCGCCAGAAGGACTAGCGGGGGGCTATTAAGTGAGCAGTTCTTC. Protein product: CASSARRTSGGLLSEQFF. The chain is built from TRBV7-2 and TRBJ2-1; the match to TRBD2 covers 14 bases. In germline, CDR1 is SGHTA, CDR2 FQGNSA. V trimming: 5 bases; J trimming: 9 bases; junction bases outside the gene matches: 15. CDR3 length equals 18 residues.

Details on this clonotype: A much larger clone differs by one base, so this may be a read error. The rearrangement links TRBV2 to TRBJ2-5; D assignment may be TRBD1 or TRBD2 (5 bases each). The end of the DNA aligns better with TRBJ2-1, so the J call may be wrong. The CDR3 totals 15 residues. Germline V CDR1 and CDR2: SNHLY, FYNNEI. CDR3 sequence (DNA): TGTGCCAGCAGCGCCATAGTAGGCGGCCTCGGGACCCAGTTCTTC. As protein: CASSAIVGGLGTQFF.

The V gene is TRBV20-1, the J gene TRBJ2-3; a weak D match, TRBD2 (6 bases). The length of the CDR3 is 15 residues. In germline, CDR1 is DFQATT, CDR2 SNEGSKA (reference sequence). Trimming shortened V by 6 bases and J by 0 bases, and 16 bases separated the two germline ends. The DNA for the CDR3 is TGCAGTGCCATCTCTAGCGCGGCTAGCACAGATACGCAGTATTTT. Translated: CSAISSAASTDTQYF.

This clonotype was seen a few times. Sequence at one end of the junction differs from germline and may be a read error. The V call is TRBV24-1, the J call TRBJ2-1; 8 bases align to TRBD2. The CDR3 sequence is 15 residues long. CDR1 is KGHDR and CDR2 is SFDVKD in the germline V gene. The CDR3 is CVTSDAGTSIHEQFF. CDR3 sequence (DNA): TGTGTCACCAGTGACGCCGGGACTAGTATCCATGAGCAGTTCTTC.

At least ten counts were recorded for this clonotype. V gene TRBV7-2 combines with J gene TRBJ2-7, with 11 bases aligning to TRBD2. The V gene end was trimmed by 5 bases and the J gene end by 2 bases; junction bases not matched to a gene: 5. The germline V gene encodes CDR1 SGHTA and CDR2 FQGNSA. This CDR3 region has 15 residues. CDR3 loop: CASSPRLAGTYEQYF. The CDR3 region has the DNA TGTGCCAGCAGCCCCCGACTAGCGGGGACCTACGAGCAGTACTTC.

With respect to this clonotype: A single base separates this from a much larger clone, so it may be a read error. The chain uses TRBV5-1 and TRBJ2-4; D is undetermined. The J call may be wrong; the DNA end is better matched by TRBJ2-7. The CDR3 extends over 15 amino acids. CDR1 is SGHRS and CDR2 is YFSETQ in the germline V gene. The CDR3 sequence is CAGSLADNPNYEQYF. The CDR3 region has the DNA TGCGCCGGCAGCTTGGCTGACAACCCGAACTACGAGCAGTACTTC.

Ten or more counts support this clonotype. V and J are TRBV2 and TRBJ2-5; 7 nucleotides agree with TRBD2. CDR3 length: 15 residues. The ends lost 5 bases at V and 2 bases at J; junction bases unmatched: 8. CDR1 and CDR2 from the germline V gene are SNHLY and FYNNEI. The CDR3 region is CASSLRRTRQETQYF. In DNA, the CDR3 is TGTGCCAGCAGTTTGAGGAGGACTAGACAAGAGACCCAGTACTTC.

Notes on this clonotype: The junction does not match germline at one end; this may be a read error. This chain links TRBV5-1 with TRBJ1-2; D is unclear. CDR1 and CDR2 (germline): SGHRS, YFSETQ. CDR3 length: 15 amino acids. CDR3 bases: TGCGCCAGCAGCTTGGCACAGCCAGCTAACTATGGCTTCACCTTC. Protein sequence: CASSLAQPANYGFTF.

This clonotype came up many times. The chain carries TRBV11-2 and TRBJ2-3; TRBD2 aligns across 11 bases. Per germline, CDR1 SGHAT and CDR2 FQNNGV. Trimming at V came to 3 bases and at J to 2 bases, leaving 4 bases not matched to a gene. There are 16 residues in the CDR3. The CDR3 DNA is TGTGCCAGCAGCTTCCGACTAGCGGGGTTCACAGATACGCAGTATTTT. Its protein is CASSFRLAGFTDTQYF. Looking up the rest from reference TRBV11-2 and TRBJ2-3 gives the full variable domain: EAGVAQSPRYKIIEKRQSVAFWCNPISGHATLYWYQQILGQGPKLLIQFQNNGVVDDSQLPKDRFSAERLKGVDSTLKIQPAKLEDSAVYLCASSFRLAGFTDTQYFGPGTRLTVL.

This chain joins TRBV20-1 and TRBJ2-5, with TRBD2 matching over 14 bases. The V gene's germline CDR1 is DFQATT and CDR2 SNEGSKA (reference sequence). The junction had 11 bases not matched to a gene; V was cut back by 5 bases and J by 3 bases. The CDR3 contains 17 residues. CDR3 protein: CSADRLAGGQGKETQYF. CDR3 nucleotide sequence: TGCAGTGCTGATAGACTAGCGGGAGGGCAGGGAAAAGAGACCCAGTACTTC.

The CDR3 sequence is CASSQVTGGGQPQHF. CDR3 in DNA: TGTGCCAGCTCACAAGTTACAGGGGGAGGGCAGCCCCAGCATTTT. The chain carries TRBV18 and TRBJ1-5; the match to TRBD1 covers 8 bases. J was trimmed by 7 bases and V by 4 bases; bases with no gene match: 9. The CDR3 contains 15 residues. The germline gives CDR1 KGHSH, CDR2 LQKENI. The whole variable domain, filled in from reference TRBV18 and TRBJ1-5, reads NAGVMQNPRHLVRRRGQEARLRCSPMKGHSHVYWYRQLPEEGLKFMVYLQKENIIDESGMPKERFSAEFPKEGPSILRIQQVVRGDSAAYFCASSQVTGGGQPQHFGDGTRLSIL.

This clonotype came up many times. The chain uses TRBV18 and TRBJ2-5; 7 bases line up with TRBD2. Germline V CDR1 and CDR2: KGHSH, LQKENI. This CDR3 is built from 14 residues. V was clipped by 5 bases and J by 6 bases; unmatched bases: 9. The CDR3 reads CASSTRTRLQTQYF. In nucleotides, the CDR3 is TGTGCCAGCTCAACTCGGACTAGGCTCCAGACCCAGTACTTC.

This chain uses TRBV20-1 with TRBJ2-3; TRBD2 matches 8 bases. V dropped 3 bases and J dropped 3; count of bases not matched to a gene: 5. Germline V gene data show CDR1 as DFQATT and CDR2 as SNEGSKA (reference sequence). The CDR3 has 14 residues. The CDR3 reads CSARSGSGTDTQYF. For the CDR3, the DNA is TGCAGTGCTAGGAGCGGGAGTGGAACAGATACGCAGTATTTT.

The table lists this clonotype with a few counts. The rearrangement joins TRBV2 to TRBJ2-2, with TRBD2 matching 9 bases. The CDR3 length is 14 residues. Germline V gives CDR1 SNHLY, CDR2 FYNNEI. The ends lost 10 bases at V and 4 bases at J; junction bases unmatched: 7. CDR3 DNA sequence: TGTGCCACGTTAGCGGGGGTGGCCACCGGGGAGCTGTTTTTT. It is translated as CATLAGVATGELFF.

There are many counts of this clonotype. The V call is TRBV11-2, the J call TRBJ1-1, with a weak D call TRBD1 (6 bases). Deletions cut 2 bases from V and 6 bases from J, with 16 bases between. This CDR3 is built from 15 residues. Germline lookup yields CDR1 SGHAT and CDR2 FQNNGV. For the CDR3, the DNA is TGTGCCAGCAGCTTATACCCGGGGGGGCTCGCTGAAGCTTTCTTT. This translates into CASSLYPGGLAEAFF. The variable domain in full, with the rest retrieved from reference TRBV11-2 and TRBJ1-1, is EAGVAQSPRYKIIEKRQSVAFWCNPISGHATLYWYQQILGQGPKLLIQFQNNGVVDDSQLPKDRFSAERLKGVDSTLKIQPAKLEDSAVYLCASSLYPGGLAEAFFGQGTRLTVV.

This clonotype was observed many times. This chain links TRBV3-1 with TRBJ2-1; D gene unclear. From germline, CDR1 is LGHDT and CDR2 YNNKEL (reference sequence). The V gene lost 5 bases and the J gene lost 4 bases, with 9 bases spanning the gap. This CDR3 is built from 13 residues. The CDR3 region has the DNA TGTGCCAGCAGCTTTCAGGAGTACAATGAGCAGTTCTTC. It encodes CASSFQEYNEQFF.

This clonotype was recorded at least ten times. V gene TRBV9 combines with J gene TRBJ2-3; the match to TRBD1 covers 9 bases. The germline V gene encodes CDR1 SGDLS and CDR2 YYNGEE. This CDR3 contains 14 residues. With 3 bases clipped from V and 4 bases from J, the junction kept 3 bases outside the gene matches. CDR3 coding DNA: TGTGCCAGCAGCGCGGGACAGGGATCAGATACGCAGTATTTT. Its translation: CASSAGQGSDTQYF.